This T cell receptor (beta chain) emerged from a study of shared clonotypes between healthy human individuals. General study findings and limits: Sorted-subset sequencing was shown by rarefaction to be incomplete despite large depth. A generally larger estimated richness was seen in naive subsets than in memory subsets.

This clone has only a few counts. Antigen: not known. This table comes from immunoSEQ multiplex PCR, and its TCRdb copy is limited to in-frame clones, with some not included. Of about 770,000 clones in the sample, over 55% were seen once. Recent acute infections and vaccinations were absent in the healthy HIV-negative adult donors. In the CD4+ fraction, cells were divided into CD45RA+ naive and CD45RA-negative memory subsets. The specimen was memory CD4+ T cells sorted from blood. Indicated subset: CD45RA-negative fraction. The source is a woman in her twenties or thirties in good health.

The CDR3 nucleotides read TGTGCCACCAGCACGGGGCGGGAGGTTGTCGGGGAGCTGTTTTTT. It yields the protein CATSTGREVVGELFF. The rearrangement uses TRBV15 and TRBJ2-2, with TRBD2 identical over 8 bases. CDR1 LNHNV and CDR2 YYDKDF come from the germline V gene (reference sequence). V shed 4 bases, J shed 7 bases, and the junction held 8 bases outside the gene matches. The CDR3 runs 15 residues. Looking up the rest from reference TRBV15 and TRBJ2-2 gives the full variable domain: DAMVIQNPRYQVTQFGKPVTLSCSQTLNHNVMYWYQQKSSQAPKLLFHYYDKDFNNEADTPDNFQSRRPNTSFCFLDIRSPGLGDTAMYLCATSTGREVVGELFFGEGSRLTVL.